The 18 T cell receptor beta chains listed next were all sequenced from one sample in a study of T-cell reconstitution after alpha-beta-depleted transplantation in children. A library of TCRbeta sequences, prepared with unique molecular identifiers, was generated. TCRdb redid the calling of the PCR reads with MiXCR, one entry per CDR3 protein. The data show approximately 200,000 distinct CDR3 sequences, more than 12% seen once. The material was PBMCs from the stem cell graft donor, obtained from the stem cell graft. Receptors were obtained from a human donor who donated a stem cell graft to a child with acute lymphoblastic leukemia.

This clonotype was seen at least ten times. The chain employs TRBV7-9 and TRBJ1-3, with D possibly matching TRBD1 (6 bases). Germline values: CDR1 SEHNR, CDR2 FQNEAQ (reference sequence). V was shortened by 7 bases and J by 4 bases, with 11 bases between the two germline ends. This CDR3 is built from 13 residues. The CDR3 sequence: CASTGVGGNTIYF. The CDR3 coding sequence is TGTGCCAGCACAGGGGTCGGAGGAAACACCATATATTTT.

This clonotype was counted once. The rearrangement joins TRBV30 to TRBJ2-7; D remains ambiguous. CDR3 length equals 13 residues. Germline V gene data show CDR1 as GTSNPN and CDR2 as SVGIG (reference sequence). V was pared by 1 base and J by 5 bases, with 12 bases between. DNA of the CDR3: TGTGCCTGGAGTGCCGGGCTGCTCGACGAGCAGTACTTC. It specifies CAWSAGLLDEQYF.

This clonotype has only a few counts. This chain uses TRBV27 with TRBJ1-2, with 8 bases matching TRBD1. With V trimmed by 8 bases and J by 6 bases, 8 bases remained unmatched. CDR3 size: 13 residues. CDR1 is MNHEY, CDR2 SMNVEV, per germline (reference sequence). The CDR3 bases are TGTGCCAGCTGTAAAAACAGGGGGGATGGCTACACCTTC. As protein: CASCKNRGDGYTF.

There are many counts of this clonotype. The CDR3 coding sequence is TGCAGCGTTGAGGTTCCCGATACGCAGTATTTT. This sequence encodes CSVEVPDTQYF. The genes are TRBV29-1 and TRBJ2-3, with D unclear. Trimming took off 3 bases at V and 6 bases at J, with 7 bases between the two ends. Germline CDR1 reads SQVTM; CDR2 reads ANQGSEA. This CDR3 has 11 amino acids.

Many counts were recorded for this clonotype. The chain employs TRBV29-1 and TRBJ2-7, with a possible D match to TRBD2 (6 bases). The CDR3 extends over 16 amino acids. CDR1 is SQVTM and CDR2 is ANQGSEA in the germline V gene. Between the trimmed V and J ends, which lost 4 bases and 2 bases, there was a span of 21 bases. Written as DNA, the CDR3 is TGCAGCGTTGGAGGGACTGGGGCTAGACCCCCCTACGAGCAGTACTTC. It codes for CSVGGTGARPPYEQYF.

This clonotype was seen at least ten times. CDR3 nucleotide sequence: TGTGCCAGCAGTTTTGAGCGGAGTAGGGCCGAGCAGTACTTC. It specifies CASSFERSRAEQYF. This chain connects TRBV12-3 or TRBV12-4 to TRBJ2-7; a weak D match, TRBD2 (5 bases). The CDR3 runs 14 residues. V lost 3 bases and J lost 6, with 15 bases in between.

A few counts support this clonotype. The gene calls are TRBV11-2 and TRBJ2-1, with TRBD2 matching over 10 bases. The germline gives CDR1 SGHAT, CDR2 FQNNGV. V shed 5 bases and J 0 bases; nucleotides not matched to a gene: 10. This CDR3 contains 18 residues. CDR3 sequence reads: CASSRPRASGSSYNEQFF. CDR3 nucleotides: TGTGCCAGCAGCCGTCCCCGGGCTAGCGGGAGCTCCTACAATGAGCAGTTCTTC.

This clonotype was picked up many times. The rearrangement links TRBV5-4 to TRBJ2-5; 9 bases agree with TRBD2. The CDR3 covers 17 residues. With V trimmed by 5 bases and J by 1 base, 12 bases remained unmatched. CDR1 is SGHNT and CDR2 is YYREEE in the germline V gene (reference sequence). In DNA form, the CDR3 reads TGTGCCAGCAGATCCGGATGGTCTAGCGGGGTCCAAGAGACCCAGTACTTC. Protein sequence: CASRSGWSSGVQETQYF.

Ten or more counts support this clonotype. The chain combines TRBV11-3 with TRBJ1-1, with D hard to call. The CDR3 runs 16 residues. Trimming pared 2 bases from V and 1 base from J, leaving 14 bases between. Looked up from germline, CDR1 is SGHNT and CDR2 is YENEEA. The CDR3 DNA sequence: TGTGCCAGCAGCTTAAATTCATGGGAGAAGAACACTGAAGCTTTCTTT. This translates into CASSLNSWEKNTEAFF.

This clonotype occurred many times. J is TRBJ1-5 and V is TRBV20-1, with D hard to call. The CDR3 length is 12 residues. CDR1 is DFQATT and CDR2 is SNEGSKA in the germline V gene (reference sequence). V lost 0 bases to trimming and J lost 9 bases, with 9 bases between them. This chain's CDR3 is CSARDPGGPQHF. The CDR3 region has the DNA TGCAGTGCTAGAGATCCCGGAGGGCCCCAGCATTTT.

The chain is built from TRBV5-1 and TRBJ2-7; 7 nucleotides match TRBD1. Germline values: CDR1 SGHRS, CDR2 YFSETQ. This CDR3 spans 17 amino acids. V gave up 3 bases and J gave up 0 bases; unmatched junction bases: 12. CDR3 protein: CASSYEPSGTDSYEQYF. The CDR3 DNA reads TGCGCCAGCAGCTACGAGCCCTCCGGGACAGACTCCTACGAGCAGTACTTC.

Many counts were recorded for this clonotype. The rearrangement links TRBV4-1 to TRBJ2-2; D gene uncertain. The germline V and J ends were trimmed by 4 bases and 7 bases, with 22 bases remaining between them. This CDR3 spans 17 amino acids. CDR1 is MGHRA, CDR2 YSYEKL, per germline. CDR3 loop: CASSPWLLSSSVGELFF. As DNA, the CDR3 is TGCGCCAGCAGCCCGTGGTTGCTGTCGAGTTCGGTCGGGGAGCTGTTTTTT.

This sequence joins TRBV5-1 and TRBJ2-3; D gene unclear. Germline CDR1 reads SGHRS; CDR2 reads YFSETQ. V shed 1 base and J shed 4 bases, with 10 bases lying between them. The CDR3 spans 14 residues. CDR3 in amino acids: CASSLKESPDTQYF. The DNA of the CDR3 is TGCGCCAGCAGCTTGAAGGAGTCTCCAGATACGCAGTATTTT.

This clonotype was recorded many times. CDR3 DNA sequence: TGTGCCAGCAGTTTAGATGCAGAATCGGGCACTGAAGCTTTCTTT. Translated, it gives CASSLDAESGTEAFF. This chain uses TRBV12-3 or TRBV12-4 with TRBJ1-1; D uncertain. This CDR3 region has 15 residues. V lost 1 base to trimming and J lost 4 bases, with 13 bases between them.

There are many counts of this clonotype. The rearrangement links TRBV30 to TRBJ1-1; no definite D call. V dropped 4 bases and J dropped 5 bases, with 11 bases sitting between them. Germline V gene sequence: CDR1 GTSNPN, CDR2 SVGIG (reference sequence). CDR3 length equals 12 residues. The DNA for the CDR3 is TGTGCCTGGACCAAAGCGTATACTGAAGCTTTCTTT. It codes for CAWTKAYTEAFF.

This clonotype was picked up many times. This chain links TRBV5-5 with TRBJ1-6, with D unresolved. CDR1 is SGHKS and CDR2 is YYEKEE in the germline V gene (reference sequence). The CDR3 loop spans 14 amino acids. Trimming took 0 bases from V and 8 from J, leaving 9 bases between them. Here the CDR3 DNA reads TGTGCCAGCAGCTTGGTGGGGAGAGATTCACCCCTCCACTTT. Translating gives CASSLVGRDSPLHF.

This clonotype was detected ten times or more. This chain joins TRBV12-3 or TRBV12-4 and TRBJ2-2; D call uncertain. Trimming removed 0 bases from V and 1 base from J, with 6 bases in between. The CDR3 is made up of 15 amino acids. CDR3 sequence: CASSLALQNTGELFF. CDR3 coding DNA: TGTGCCAGCAGTTTAGCGCTTCAGAACACCGGGGAGCTGTTTTTT.

J is TRBJ1-1 and V is TRBV12-5; 10 nucleotides align to TRBD1. Germline V CDR1 and CDR2: LGHNT, FRNRAP. V shed 6 bases and J 8 bases; nucleotides not matched to a gene: 3. The CDR3 covers 12 residues. CDR3 nucleotides: TGTGCTAGTGGAAGACAGGGGGCAGAAGCTTTCTTT. It is translated as CASGRQGAEAFF.